The 5 T cell receptor beta chains below were found in one sample sequenced in a study of blood T cell repertoires in COVID-19. Profiled with immunoSEQ multiplex PCR; TCRdb holds only in-frame clones, not every one. The top ten clones hold around 11% of a sample with over 110,000 clones, over 80% of them seen once. The source material was PBMCs or T cells enriched from blood (not recorded which). These receptor sequences come from a man aged 60 to 69 who had recovered from COVID-19.

The chain couples TRBV28 to TRBJ1-6; a weak D match, TRBD1 (5 bases). With 4 bases removed from V and 10 bases from J, the gap between germline ends came to 17 bases. Looked up from germline, CDR1 is MDHEN and CDR2 is SYDVKM. The CDR3 is 15 amino acids. CDR3 sequence reads: CASSSPSGVGSPLHF. CDR3 coding DNA: TGTGCCAGCAGTTCTCCCTCGGGGGTAGGGTCACCCCTCCACTTT.

The rearrangement uses TRBV7-8 and TRBJ1-5; TRBD1 matches at 7 bases. The germline CDR1 and CDR2 sequences are SGHVS and FQNEAQ. This CDR3 contains 14 residues. V shed 5 bases, J shed 5 bases, and the junction held 6 bases outside the gene matches. The CDR3 region is CASSARDSYQPQHF. CDR3 coding DNA: TGTGCCAGCAGCGCCCGGGACAGCTATCAGCCCCAGCATTTT.

The chain links TRBV7-8 to TRBJ1-2, with 12 positions matching TRBD1. J lost 4 bases, V lost 5 bases, and 2 bases had no gene match. CDR3 length: 14 amino acids. CDR1 is SGHVS and CDR2 is FQNEAQ in the germline V gene. CDR3 coding DNA: TGTGCCAGCAGCCTGGGACAGGGGGCCTATGGCTACACCTTC. Amino acids: CASSLGQGAYGYTF.

The chain is built from TRBV3-1 (or the pseudogene TRBV3-2) and TRBJ2-7; 9 positions match TRBD1. Germline V lookup: CDR1 LGHDT, CDR2 YNNKEL (reference sequence). This CDR3 is built from 15 residues. The V gene end was trimmed by 0 bases and the J gene end by 7 bases; junction bases not matched to a gene: 7. The CDR3 sequence is CASSQDPDRGSEQYF. The CDR3, as DNA: TGTGCCAGCAGCCAAGACCCGGACAGGGGAAGTGAGCAGTACTTC.

The V gene is TRBV3-1 (or the pseudogene TRBV3-2), the J gene TRBJ1-5; possibly TRBD1 for D (5 bases). V was cut by 2 bases and J by 5 bases, with 7 bases left in between. The CDR3 runs 13 residues. Looked up from germline, CDR1 is LGHDT and CDR2 is YNNKEL (reference sequence). The CDR3 reads CASSQPGYQPQHF. As DNA, the CDR3 is TGTGCCAGCAGCCAACCAGGGTATCAGCCCCAGCATTTT.